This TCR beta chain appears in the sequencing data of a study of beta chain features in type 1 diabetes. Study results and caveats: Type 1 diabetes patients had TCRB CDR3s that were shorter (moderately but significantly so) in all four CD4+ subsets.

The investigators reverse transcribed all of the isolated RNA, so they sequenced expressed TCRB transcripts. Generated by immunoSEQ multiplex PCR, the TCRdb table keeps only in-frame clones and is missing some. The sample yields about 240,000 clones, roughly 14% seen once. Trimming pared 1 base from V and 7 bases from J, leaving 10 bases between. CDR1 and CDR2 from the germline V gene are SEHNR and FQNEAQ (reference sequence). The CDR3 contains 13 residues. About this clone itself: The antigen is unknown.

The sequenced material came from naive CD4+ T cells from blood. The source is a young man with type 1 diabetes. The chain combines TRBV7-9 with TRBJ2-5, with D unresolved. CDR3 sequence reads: CASSLDGVGTQYF. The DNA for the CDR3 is TGTGCCAGCAGCTTAGATGGAGTCGGGACCCAGTACTTC.